This is a list of T cell receptor beta chains from one sample in a study of blood T cell repertoires in COVID-19. Only in-frame clones appear in the TCRdb table, and some are missing; sequencing was by immunoSEQ multiplex PCR. The profile covers approximately 65,000 clones, with around 90% appearing a single time and roughly 0.47% taken by the ten largest. Material for sequencing was peripheral blood. The source of these receptors is a man between 50 and 59 years old with COVID-19, enrolled during active disease. Both conserved end residues are trimmed from each CDR3.

>TRBV28
ASSSWGDSYGYT
>TRBV7-9
ASSLSAGGDNEQF
>TRBV21-1
ASSKDEEEKEYSNQPQH
>TRBV7-9
ASSLTTSGIYLQETQY
>TRBV6-1
ASSERSPWTGGVYGYT
>TRBV6-1
ASSEAWTSGTYEQY
>TRBV6-6
ASRPGRSRTGELF
>TRBV5-6
ASRKGAALGETQY
>TRBV7-2
ASSLNFRGNSPLH
>TRBV6-6
ASSYLTGSSYEQY
>TRBV7-2
ASSWDRAYGYT
>TRBV5-1
ASSLGQYASYEQY
>TRBV2
ATRVTGRYNSPLH
>TRBV5-1
ASSWTLAGPSYEQY
>TRBV28
ASSFVRAGRREQY
>TRBV27
ATNIFPIGGNTEAF
>TRBV27
ASSSPEGTEAF
>TRBV11-2
ASSLVGGQPNEKLF
>TRBV5-1
ASSPIRRASYNEQF
>TRBV2
ASSAGGAGANVLT
>TRBV19
ASSVGLAETQY
>TRBV11-2
ASSLFRTLGGNIQY
>TRBV21-1
ASSKGFSPYEQY
>TRBV5-1
ASSSTGERGQY
>TRBV7-6
ASSLLGASNQPQH
>TRBV2
ASSGGQGLTGANVLT
>TRBV18
ASSPRQPQIPNTIY
>TRBV9
ASSGGQPLDYGYT
>TRBV7-9
ASSPWTSGTKNEQF
>TRBV7-2
ASRGGVGGYT
>TRBV19
ASSPGTSGSGSYNEQF
>TRBV6-5
ASSSRTVNTEAF
>TRBV5-1
ASRRRTGVDTEAF
>TRBV20-1
SAREGGTEAF
>TRBV5-1
ASSLRGGETQY
>TRBV7-2
ASSSPQTDTQY
>TRBV7-2
ASSLSLSGTGYETTIY
>TRBV9
ASSVGLAGESYNEQF
>TRBV7-9
ASSLGRILGTSGDTQY
>TRBV5-1
ASSYSGAWEQY
>TRBV11-2
ASSLGRNYGYT
>TRBV21-1
ASRGWESNQPQH
>TRBV5-1
ASSYGQGHETQY
>TRBV30
AWSGIAETRQGETQY
>TRBV6-6
ASRIGTGNEKLF
>TRBV6-5
ASSGQGDSGNTIY
>TRBV19
ASRQPDRGSEKLF
>TRBV10-3
AITRDSLNYGYT
>TRBV9
ASSTGDSYNSPLH
>TRBV9
ASSAGQGGSGELF
>TRBV5-1
ASTFLAGGADTQY
>TRBV6-2/TRBV6-3
ASSYAPRGGTEAF
>TRBV7-2
ASSPRPYGNNEQF